A selection of T cell receptor beta chains follows, all from one sample in a study of blood T cell repertoires in COVID-19. The assay was immunoSEQ multiplex PCR, and TCRdb's table has in-frame clones only and misses some. The sample lists around 37,000 clones; under 90% were seen once. Sequencing was performed on peripheral blood. The receptor source for this set is a man between 60 and 75 years old with COVID-19, enrolled during active disease. The CDR3 runs from the conserved cysteine through the conserved F or W. Fields, in order: V gene, clone size, D gene, J gene, CDR3 protein, CDR3 DNA. D genes are given only for firm matches. Some rows mark clone size as missing; the rest say once, few, many or name a class of expanded clone.

TRBV6-5,.,TRBD2,TRBJ2-5,CASSSPGGPETQYF,TGTGCCAGCAGTTCCCCGGGGGGGCCGGAGACCCAGTACTTC
TRBV20-1,.,TRBD1,TRBJ2-1,CSASGDRGAYNEQFF,TGCAGTGCTAGTGGGGACAGGGGGGCCTACAATGAGCAGTTCTTC
TRBV19,.,.,TRBJ1-2,CASSLGRDYGYTF,TGTGCCAGTAGTCTGGGGAGGGACTATGGCTACACCTTC
TRBV5-1,.,.,TRBJ1-1,CASSLEGVNTEAFF,TGCGCCAGCAGCTTGGAGGGGGTGAACACTGAAGCTTTCTTT
TRBV9,few,TRBD2,TRBJ2-7,CASSLSGSMGEQYF,TGTGCCAGCAGCCTTAGCGGGAGCATGGGTGAGCAGTACTTC
TRBV6-2/TRBV6-3,.,TRBD2,TRBJ2-5,CASSSGGAQYF,TGTGCCAGCAGTTCCGGGGGGGCCCAGTACTTC
TRBV19,.,TRBD1,TRBJ2-3,CASSRQGTGGSDTQYF,TGTGCCAGTAGCCGACAAGGGACAGGGGGCTCCGATACGCAGTATTTT
TRBV11-1,.,.,TRBJ2-1,CASSLAAFGSGEQFF,TGTGCCAGCAGCTTAGCGGCCTTTGGGAGTGGTGAGCAGTTCTTC
TRBV7-2,.,.,TRBJ1-1,CASSAQGGVGAEAFF,TGTGCCAGCTCCGCGCAGGGCGGAGTTGGGGCTGAAGCTTTCTTT
TRBV7-2,.,.,TRBJ2-3,CASTSTFTDTQYF,TGTGCCAGCACCTCAACTTTCACAGATACGCAGTATTTT
TRBV12-3/TRBV12-4,.,.,TRBJ1-1,CASSFRENTEAFF,TGTGCCAGCAGTTTTCGGGAGAACACTGAAGCTTTCTTT
TRBV24-1,.,.,TRBJ2-1,CATSQLYEQFF,TGTGCCACCAGTCAACTCTATGAGCAGTTCTTC
TRBV27,.,.,TRBJ1-1,CASSFDSQNTEAFF,TGTGCCAGCAGCTTCGACAGCCAGAACACTGAAGCTTTCTTT
TRBV28,.,TRBD1,TRBJ2-5,CASSRGQIQETQYF,TGTGCCAGCAGCCGGGGACAGATCCAAGAGACCCAGTACTTC
TRBV5-1,.,.,TRBJ1-5,CASSLDGNQPQHF,TGCGCCAGCAGCTTGGACGGGAATCAGCCCCAGCATTTT
TRBV5-8,.,.,TRBJ1-2,CASSYQVYGYTF,TGTGCCAGCAGTTACCAGGTCTATGGCTACACCTTC
TRBV5-1,.,TRBD2,TRBJ2-2,CASSLTGTSGSTGELFF,TGCGCCAGCAGCTTAACCGGGACTAGCGGGAGTACCGGGGAGCTGTTTTTT
TRBV7-2,.,.,TRBJ2-5,CASSTRHLEGETQYF,TGTGCCAGCAGCACCCGACACTTGGAGGGGGAGACCCAGTACTTC
TRBV28,.,TRBD2,TRBJ2-1,CASSLSKGLARDNEQFF,TGTGCCAGCAGTTTAAGTAAGGGACTAGCGCGCGACAATGAGCAGTTCTTC
TRBV7-9,.,TRBD1,TRBJ2-1,CASSLAWGQGAGNEQFF,TGTGCCAGCAGCTTAGCCTGGGGGCAGGGGGCAGGAAATGAGCAGTTCTTC
TRBV27,.,.,TRBJ1-4,CASRKGRGNEKLFF,TGTGCCAGCCGTAAAGGGAGAGGTAATGAAAAACTGTTTTTT
TRBV5-1,.,.,TRBJ2-4,CASSLDWTKNIQYF,TGCGCCAGCAGCCTAGATTGGACCAAAAACATTCAGTACTTC
TRBV7-2,few,.,TRBJ1-6,CASSLEQGGSPLHF,TGTGCCAGCAGCTTAGAACAGGGTGGTTCACCCCTCCACTTT
TRBV6-6,.,TRBD2,TRBJ2-2,CASTSAGDAGELFF,TGTGCCAGCACCTCAGCGGGAGACGCCGGGGAGCTGTTTTTT
TRBV6-5,.,TRBD1,TRBJ1-1,CASSFDRVSEAFF,TGTGCCAGCAGTTTTGACAGGGTATCTGAAGCTTTCTTT
TRBV9,.,.,TRBJ1-1,CASSAMNTEAFF,TGTGCCAGCAGCGCAATGAACACTGAAGCTTTCTTT
TRBV7-3,few,TRBD2,TRBJ2-3,CASSPPGLAGGGQYF,TGTGCCAGCAGCCCGCCGGGACTAGCGGGAGGGGGGCAGTATTTT